This T cell receptor (beta chain) originates from a study of T cells in Graves' hyperthyroidism and ophthalmopathy. The investigators amplified TCR beta CDR3 regions from RNA transcripts. TCR CDR3 regions were first amplified by RT-PCR with HTBI primers. Via MiXCR, TCRdb re-called the multiplex PCR reads, giving one row per CDR3 protein. The data show 360,000 or so distinct CDR3 sequences, 15% to 20% seen once. The source material was blood. The clonotype originates from a middle-aged woman with Graves' ophthalmopathy.

DNA of the CDR3: TGTGCCAGCAGTCGAGGGTTAGGCAATGAGCAGTTCTTC. It codes for CASSRGLGNEQFF. The chain couples TRBV6-5 to TRBJ2-1; TRBD2 is a possible D gene (5 bases). The CDR3 runs 13 residues. Germline CDR1 reads MNHEY; CDR2 reads SVGAGI. V was trimmed by 5 bases and J by 6 bases, leaving 11 bases between them.